This TCR beta chain was identified in a study of neurological immune-mediated disorders. The study, taken as a whole, reports: Subjects shared no identical expanded-clone CDR3 amino acid sequences, suggesting private TCR-beta repertoires in all groups.

CDR1 and CDR2 (germline): MDHEN, SYDVKM. This CDR3 contains 15 residues. V dropped 7 bases and J dropped 0 bases, with 13 bases sitting between them. This clonotype was found many times. The antigen is not known. TCRdb re-analysed the 5' RACE reads in MiXCR, keeping a single row per CDR3 protein. The sample yields over 25,000 distinct CDR3 sequences, roughly 25% seen once. The chain links TRBV28 to TRBJ2-1, with a possible D match to TRBD2 (6 bases). Sequencing was done on a sample of CD4+ T cells from blood. This TCR was sampled from a man aged 50-60 years with HTLV-1-associated myelopathy (HAM/TSP). This CDR3 is CASTPGTHSYNEQFF. The CDR3 DNA sequence: TGTGCCAGCACCCCCGGGACTCACTCCTACAATGAGCAGTTCTTC.